What follows is one T cell receptor (beta chain) and its context. This clone's antigen is unknown. No qualities accompany the bases; no much larger clone lies one base away. The CDR3 covers 15 residues, taking in both the cysteine and the phenylalanine. Just CDR3 DNA is preserved here, 45 bases in frame from base 1. From a lookup of the germline V gene, CDR1 and CDR2 are MDHEN and SYDVKM. V trim: 4 bases; J trim: 3 bases; unmatched bases: 7. The data originate from a study of T cells in Graves' hyperthyroidism and ophthalmopathy (dated by TCRdb to about 2019). Notes on the research overall: Peripheral blood was collected at initial diagnosis, before any treatment. Prospective prediction of ophthalmopathy was tested in an independent validation cohort of 18 to 20 hyperthyroidism patients and some 17 patients who later progressed to ophthalmopathy. Thyroid tissue and blood T-cell repertoires from about 6 Graves' hyperthyroidism patients were also compared in the study. TCR Vbeta CDR3 sequencing of fewer than 150 peripheral blood samples (approximately 44 ophthalmopathy, approximately 80 hyperthyroidism and roughly 17 progressor patients) is reported in the paper. TCR V-J signatures able to tell the groups apart were searched for in a discovery cohort of 95 or so patients, of whom over 40 had Graves' ophthalmopathy and roughly 57 had stable Graves' hyperthyroidism. The roughly 100 discovery patients were randomly divided into training and test sets at a 7:3 ratio. After sampling, hyperthyroidism patients received methimazole starting at 30 mg daily, and ophthalmopathy patients received high-dose intravenous methylprednisolone.

Study-level results and caveats: Most expanded thyroid clonotypes (frequency above 0.001) were also found in blood, which suggests that blood repertoires may mirror thyroid immune responses. In validation, progression to ophthalmopathy was predicted by the model with 55% to 71% sensitivity and just over 72% specificity, a median of approximately 6.5 months before onset. In cross-validation, a model built on a 13 V-J signature told ophthalmopathy apart from stable hyperthyroidism with over 85% sensitivity and approximately 81% specificity, and in testing the same model reached 80%/75%. Sample size was not statistically predetermined, and investigators were not blinded to group allocation.

Ophthalmopathy patients had moderately to severely active disease, with a Clinical Activity Score of 3 or more, a NOSPECS grade of 4 or more, and a disease duration of less than 3 months. Exclusion was applied to patients with uncontrolled infections, other autoimmune diseases, pregnancy or lactation. Diagnoses relied on clinical symptoms, serum thyroxine and TRAb, thyroid ultrasound and orbital computed tomography. Ficoll-Paque density gradient centrifugation was used to isolate PBMCs from approximately 10 ml of fresh peripheral blood. Total RNA was extracted with Trizol reagent, and quality was checked on an Agilent 2100 Bioanalyzer. TCR beta CDR3 regions were amplified from RNA transcripts. A first-round RT-PCR of the TCR CDR3 used the HTBI primer set with the Qiagen OneStep RT-PCR kit. Libraries were constructed in a second round of multiplex PCR, after which size selection and purification were performed. Sequencing of the libraries was done on an Illumina HiSeq2000 using paired-end 100 bp reads. The authors processed their data as follows. SOAPnuke was used to process the raw data, with reads discarded if the reads contained adapters or uncalled bases, had a mean Phred below 15, or lacked an exact constant-primer or identifier match. High-quality paired reads were merged using COPE v1.2.5, and each unique nucleotide sequence was defined as a clonotype. MiTCR v1.1 was used to align clonotypes to the IMGT TRBV, TRBD and TRBJ reference segments. The analysis included only V-J combinations with a frequency above 0.0001, which together covered about 99% of the repertoires. A TCS score was defined as the ratio between F50 (clonal expansion) and ExV (chaos), using BLOSUM62-based TCRdist between CDR3 peptides within each V-J. Welch's t-statistics and random forest reduced several hundred V-J features to fewer than 15, which were used in a naive Bayes classifier (R e1071). The public reads were reanalyzed by TCRdb: fastp trimming at Q25, MiXCR alignment, in-frame beta chains only. Merged by CDR3 protein, the rows form single entries marked with the most common genes and DNA. V and J calls and clone size were set by TCRdb, not the authors. The sample table records fewer than 700,000 distinct CDR3 sequences; about 15% of these occur just once. Approximately 18% of the sample comes from the top ten.

The sample consisted of blood. This clonotype originated in a woman aged 18-30 years with Graves' ophthalmopathy. This receptor chain uses TRBV28 and TRBJ2-7, and 9 bases in between align with TRBD2. DNA sequence: TGTGCCAGCAGTTCCCATAGCGGGGGAGGCTACGAGCAGTACTTC. Its amino acids are CASSSHSGGGYEQYF. When the CDR3 is completed using the reference TRBV28 and TRBJ2-7 genes on either side, the full variable domain is DVKVTQSSRYLVKRTGEKVFLECVQDMDHENMFWYRQDPGLGLRLIYFSYDVKMKEKGDIPEGYSVSREKKERFSLILESASTNQTSMYLCASSSHSGGGYEQYFGPGTRLTVT.